The 10 T cell receptor beta chains below were found in one sample sequenced in a study of T-cell reconstitution after alpha-beta-depleted transplantation in children. Construction of the TCRbeta library involved unique molecular identifiers. TCRdb re-derived calls from the PCR reads in MiXCR, one entry per CDR3 protein. The profile shows 200,000 to 300,000 distinct CDR3 sequences, approximately 12% of them singletons. Sequenced material: PBMCs from the stem cell graft donor, taken from the stem cell graft. These receptors originate from a human donor who donated a stem cell graft to a child with acute lymphoblastic leukemia.

This clonotype was observed at least ten times. The chain combines TRBV29-1 with TRBJ2-7, with TRBD2 identical over 12 bases. The CDR3 loop spans 16 amino acids. From germline, CDR1 is SQVTM and CDR2 ANQGSEA. V dropped 6 bases and J dropped 2; count of bases not matched to a gene: 11. CDR3 bases: TGCAGCGTACATGCTCGGACTAGCGGGGCCCCCTACGAGCAGTACTTC. Protein sequence: CSVHARTSGAPYEQYF.

This clonotype was detected many times. The gene calls are TRBV29-1 and TRBJ2-1, with D tentatively TRBD2 (5 bases). Trimming took 1 base from V and 0 from J, leaving 13 bases between them. CDR3 size: 16 residues. The germline V gene has CDR1 SQVTM and CDR2 ANQGSEA. CDR3: CSVEGREGSSYNEQFF. CDR3 coding DNA: TGCAGCGTTGAAGGCCGGGAAGGGAGCTCCTACAATGAGCAGTTCTTC.

Ten or more counts support this clonotype. In nucleotides, the CDR3 is TGTGCCAGCAGTTTGGACAGAACCGGGGAGCTGTTTTTT. This translates into CASSLDRTGELFF. V is TRBV28 and J is TRBJ2-2, with D tentatively TRBD1 (6 bases). This CDR3 region has 13 residues. V was clipped by 3 bases and J by 5 bases, with 7 bases between them. In germline, CDR1 is MDHEN, CDR2 SYDVKM.

This clonotype has a count of ten or more. The chain combines TRBV10-2 with TRBJ2-1; TRBD1 matches 8 bases. The J segment lost 7 bases and the V segment lost 9 bases, leaving 5 bases of the junction unmatched. CDR1 and CDR2 (germline): WSHSY, SAAADI. The CDR3 extends over 12 amino acids. The CDR3 nucleotides are TGCGCCAGTCGGACAGGGAAGAATGAGCAGTTCTTC. As protein: CASRTGKNEQFF.

This clonotype has ten or more counts. The V and J genes are TRBV11-2 and TRBJ2-3; maybe TRBD2 (5 bases). The CDR3 covers 17 residues. The V end lost 1 base, the J end lost 4 bases, and 18 bases lay between the germline ends. Germline-derived CDR1 and CDR2 are SGHAT and FQNNGV. CDR3 DNA sequence: TGTGCCAGCAGCTTAGGGTCTAGCCCCTTCGGCGCAGATACGCAGTATTTT. It is translated as CASSLGSSPFGADTQYF.

In DNA, the CDR3 is TGTGCCAGCAGGAAAATAGGCGAACCCTCCACCGGGGAGCTGTTTTTT. The encoded protein is CASRKIGEPSTGELFF. The genes are TRBV7-9 and TRBJ2-2; no reliable D call. CDR3 length: 16 residues. The V gene lost 6 bases and the J gene lost 4 bases, with 18 bases spanning the gap. Germline V gene lookup returns CDR1 SEHNR and CDR2 FQNEAQ (reference sequence).

In its sample, this clonotype was seen many times. This chain links TRBV12-3 or TRBV12-4 with TRBJ1-2; 7 positions agree with TRBD1. CDR3 length: 11 residues. After removal of 3 bases from V and 13 bases from J, the junction contained 5 bases not matched to a gene. As DNA, the CDR3 is TGTGCCAGCAGTTTGAGGGACAGCTGCACCTTC. Residues: CASSLRDSCTF.

The chain has TRBV20-1 and TRBJ2-2; TRBD1 matches at 7 bases. V shed 4 bases, J shed 1 base, and the junction held 6 bases outside the gene matches. Germline CDR1 and CDR2: DFQATT and SNEGSKA (reference sequence). The CDR3 is 15 residues long. The CDR3 DNA sequence: TGCAGTGCTACCCCGGGACAGAGGAACACCGGGGAGCTGTTTTTT. As protein: CSATPGQRNTGELFF.

This clonotype has at least ten counts. V is TRBV13 and J is TRBJ2-7, with 7 bases that match TRBD1. The CDR3 has 15 amino acids. Germline V CDR1 and CDR2: PRHDT, FYEKMQ (reference sequence). The V gene end was trimmed by 5 bases and the J gene end by 7 bases; junction bases not matched to a gene: 14. This CDR3 reads CASSRGGEVTVEQYF. The CDR3 DNA sequence: TGTGCCAGCAGCAGAGGGGGCGAGGTCACGGTAGAGCAGTACTTC.

This clonotype was seen ten or more times. The rearrangement links TRBV29-1 to TRBJ2-7; 9 bases fit TRBD2. CDR1 and CDR2 from the germline V gene are SQVTM and ANQGSEA. V trimming: 6 bases; J trimming: 5 bases; junction bases outside the gene matches: 11. The CDR3 consists of 14 residues. The CDR3 DNA follows: TGCAGCGTGGCTAGGGCGGGGGGGCTCCACGAGCAGTACTTC. Translated: CSVARAGGLHEQYF.